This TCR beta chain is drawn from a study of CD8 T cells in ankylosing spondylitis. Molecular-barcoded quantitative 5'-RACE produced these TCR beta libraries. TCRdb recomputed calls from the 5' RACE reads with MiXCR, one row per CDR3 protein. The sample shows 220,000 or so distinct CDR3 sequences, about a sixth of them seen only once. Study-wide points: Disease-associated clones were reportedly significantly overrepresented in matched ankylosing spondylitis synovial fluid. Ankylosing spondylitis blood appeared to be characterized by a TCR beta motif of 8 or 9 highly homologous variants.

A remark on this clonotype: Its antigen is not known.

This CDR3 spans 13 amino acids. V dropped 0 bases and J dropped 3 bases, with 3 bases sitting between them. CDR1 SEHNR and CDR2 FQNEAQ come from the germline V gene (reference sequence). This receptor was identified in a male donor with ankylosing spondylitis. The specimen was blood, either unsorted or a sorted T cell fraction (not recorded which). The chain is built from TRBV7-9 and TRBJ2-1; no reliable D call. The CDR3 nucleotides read TGTGCCAGCAGCTTAGCGAACTACAATGAGCAGTTCTTC. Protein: CASSLANYNEQFF. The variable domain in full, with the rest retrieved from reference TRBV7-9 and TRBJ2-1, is DTGVSQNPRHKITKRGQNVTFRCDPISEHNRLYWYRQTLGQGPEFLTYFQNEAQLEKSRLLSDRFSAERPKGSFSTLEIQRTEQGDSAMYLCASSLANYNEQFFGPGTRLTVL.